This passage covers 16 T cell receptor beta chains from one sample sequenced in a study of T cell responses to AZD1222 COVID-19 vaccine (dated by TCRdb to 2020 to 2022). Library creation used the immunoSEQ multiplex PCR assay. The source is immuneACCESS, and TCRdb retained only in-frame sequences with V and J called. Part of the clones is not carried over; for the studies checked, unresolved V genes explain less than half of this, and the remainder is unexplained. This sample holds some 150,000 clones; roughly nine tenths were observed only once. 2.9% of the sample is in the top ten clones. Sample time point, as interpreted from the label and publication: baseline before first vaccination. The sample in question was peripheral blood, obtained on day 0 of AZD1222 vaccination. The source of these receptors is an adult in good health.

The table lists this clone with a count of one. The V and J genes are TRBV6-6 and TRBJ1-5; no definite D call. CDR3 length: 14 amino acids. Germline V gives CDR1 MNHNY, CDR2 SVGAGI (reference sequence). V was clipped by 2 bases and J by 5 bases, with 10 bases between them. As DNA, the CDR3 is TGTGCCAGCAGTTACGATAGGGCCTATCAGCCCCAGCATTTT. It translates to CASSYDRAYQPQHF.

The V and J genes are TRBV12-5 and TRBJ2-1, with D uncertain. CDR1 and CDR2 (germline): LGHNT, FRNRAP. Trimming took off 1 base at V and 5 bases at J, with 3 bases between the two ends. The CDR3 extends over 12 amino acids. The DNA for the CDR3 is TGTGCTAGTGGTTTGGGGGACAATGAGCAGTTCTTC. Its protein is CASGLGDNEQFF.

This chain connects TRBV10-2 to TRBJ1-5, with a possible D match to TRBD1 (6 bases). V was shortened by 7 bases and J by 2 bases, with 15 bases between the two germline ends. CDR3 length equals 15 residues. The germline V gene has CDR1 WSHSY and CDR2 SAAADI. The CDR3 coding sequence is TGCGCCAGCACCGAAACAGGGTTGGGCAATCAGCCCCAGCATTTT. Protein: CASTETGLGNQPQHF.

The rearrangement uses TRBV21-1 and TRBJ2-5; TRBD1 is the table's D call, not checked against the DNA. TRBV21-1 is classified as a pseudogene. There are 14 residues in the CDR3. Here the CDR3 DNA reads TGTGCCAGCATTCCAGCCGGGGACAGTGAGACCCAGTACTTC. It specifies CASIPAGDSETQYF.

Comments on this clone: The junction departs from the called germline gene at one end, perhaps through a read error. This chain joins TRBV19 and TRBJ1-2; possible D gene TRBD1, 5 bases. Per the germline V gene, CDR1 is LNHDA and CDR2 is SQIVND (reference sequence). CDR3 length equals 12 residues. CDR3 amino acids: CASSEGPYVYTF. Written as DNA, the CDR3 is TGTGCCAGTAGTGAGGGACCGTATGTCTACACCTTC.

This clone was seen only once. The chain is built from TRBV2 and TRBJ2-3, with 11 nucleotides matching TRBD2. Germline CDR1 and CDR2: SNHLY and FYNNEI. Unmatched junction bases numbered 6, after V lost 5 bases and J lost 5 bases. This CDR3 contains 15 residues. The CDR3 reads CASSSSGGARDTQYF. In nucleotides, the CDR3 is TGTGCCAGCAGTAGTAGCGGGGGGGCTAGAGATACGCAGTATTTT.

The chain joins TRBV6-5 to TRBJ1-5; a weak D match, TRBD1 (6 bases). The CDR3 totals 15 residues. Germline V gene lookup returns CDR1 MNHEY and CDR2 SVGAGI. V lost 6 bases, J lost 1 base, and 13 bases lay in between. CDR3: CASRYREESNQPQHF. The CDR3 nucleotides are TGTGCCAGCAGATACAGGGAGGAGAGCAATCAGCCCCAGCATTTT.

This clone has more than one count but fewer than ten. The chain couples TRBV5-6 to TRBJ2-1; D is possibly TRBD1 (6 bases). The ends were cut back, 2 bases at V and 1 base at J, with 10 bases in the middle. The CDR3 consists of 15 residues. Germline V gene sequence: CDR1 SGHDT, CDR2 YYEEEE. CDR3 sequence: CASSFQGMSYNEQFF. CDR3 in DNA: TGTGCCAGCAGCTTTCAGGGGATGTCCTACAATGAGCAGTTCTTC.

This sequence joins TRBV25-1 and TRBJ2-7; 8 nucleotides match TRBD2. CDR3 length: 15 residues. V was pared by 3 bases and J by 2 bases, with 6 bases of the junction left unmatched. The germline gives CDR1 MGHDK, CDR2 SYGVNS. For the CDR3, the DNA is TGTGCCAGCAGTGACCCTAGCGGGCAAACCTACGAGCAGTACTTC. Translating gives CASSDPSGQTYEQYF.

This chain links TRBV6-5 with TRBJ1-5, with D perhaps TRBD1 (5 bases). This CDR3 is built from 15 residues. The V end was cut by 6 bases, the J end by 1 base, with 13 bases between. Germline lookup yields CDR1 MNHEY and CDR2 SVGAGI. The CDR3 nucleotides read TGTGCCAGCAGCCCCGATCGGGGGAGCAATCAGCCCCAGCATTTT. Protein product: CASSPDRGSNQPQHF.

The gene calls are TRBV4-3 and TRBJ1-2; 8 positions match TRBD1. Germline CDR1 reads LGHNA; CDR2 reads YSLEER. This CDR3 has 18 residues. V shed 3 bases and J 7 bases; nucleotides not matched to a gene: 19. CDR3 sequence: CASSHIPGLRDRKTGYTF. Here the CDR3 DNA reads TGCGCCAGCAGCCATATCCCTGGGTTAAGGGACAGGAAGACTGGCTACACCTTC.

This clone was counted a single time. The V call is TRBV19, the J call TRBJ2-2; tentatively, D is TRBD1 or TRBD2 (5 bases each). The V end was cut by 3 bases, the J end by 1 base, with 9 bases between. The CDR3 loop spans 15 amino acids. The V gene's germline CDR1 is LNHDA and CDR2 SQIVND (reference sequence). In DNA form, the CDR3 reads TGTGCCAGTAGTATGGGGACGGAGAACACCGGGGAGCTGTTTTTT. Amino acid sequence: CASSMGTENTGELFF.

The chain has TRBV5-5 and TRBJ2-7, with D possibly matching TRBD1 (6 bases). V lost 0 bases and J 7 bases, leaving 17 bases between the germline ends. Germline loops: CDR1 SGHKS, CDR2 YYEKEE (reference sequence). The CDR3 is 15 residues long. CDR3 sequence reads: CASSLVGTSFGEQYF. The CDR3 DNA reads as TGTGCCAGCAGCTTGGTGGGGACATCCTTTGGAGAGCAGTACTTC.

The rearrangement links TRBV7-2 to TRBJ2-4; no clear D. This CDR3 is built from 16 residues. CDR1 and CDR2 (germline): SGHTA, FQGNSA. V gave up 5 bases and J gave up 0 bases, with 14 bases separating them. CDR3 bases: TGTGCCAGCAGCGTCGACGGAGCCTTAGCCAAAAACATTCAGTACTTC. This sequence encodes CASSVDGALAKNIQYF.

J is TRBJ1-5 and V is TRBV4-3, with TRBD1 as a possible D gene (6 bases). V gave up 0 bases and J gave up 3 bases, with 9 bases separating them. There are 15 residues in the CDR3. Germline V gene lookup returns CDR1 LGHNA and CDR2 YSLEER. The chain's CDR3 is CASSQDRGNNQPQHF. The CDR3 DNA is TGCGCCAGCAGCCAAGACAGGGGCAACAATCAGCCCCAGCATTTT.

The chain uses TRBV5-4 and TRBJ2-1; D may be TRBD1 or TRBD2 (5 bases each). Germline V gene data show CDR1 as SGHNT and CDR2 as YYREEE (reference sequence). V lost 0 bases, J lost 8 bases, and 12 bases lay in between. This CDR3 is 14 amino acids long. The CDR3 protein is CASSLGTRGYEQFF. CDR3 in DNA: TGTGCCAGCAGCTTGGGCACTAGGGGTTATGAGCAGTTCTTC.